Below are 10 T cell receptor beta chains sequenced from a single sample in a study of blood T cell repertoires in COVID-19. Clones were sequenced by immunoSEQ multiplex PCR, and TCRdb holds only the in-frame ones, with some missing. The profile covers 350,000 to 500,000 clones, with roughly 88% appearing a single time and 1.2% to 1.5% taken by the ten largest. Sequenced input: PBMCs or T cells enriched from blood (not recorded which). The receptors derive from a young woman who had been exposed to COVID-19.

V is TRBV30 and J is TRBJ1-5, with D perhaps TRBD1 (5 bases). Per the germline V gene, CDR1 is GTSNPN and CDR2 is SVGIG (reference sequence). V lost 1 base, J lost 4 bases, and 17 bases lay in between. The CDR3 totals 16 residues. CDR3 loop: CAWSGGQLGGNQPQHF. CDR3 nucleotide sequence: TGTGCCTGGAGTGGGGGCCAGCTGGGGGGAAATCAGCCCCAGCATTTT. Full variable domain (missing parts from reference TRBV30 and TRBJ1-5): SQTIHQWPATLVQPVGSPLSLECTVEGTSNPNLYWYRQAAGRGLQLLFYSVGIGQISSEVPQNLSASRPQDRQFILSSKKLLLSDSGFYLCAWSGGQLGGNQPQHFGDGTRLSIL.

The chain couples TRBV19 to TRBJ2-7; TRBD1 matches 7 bases. CDR1 is LNHDA, CDR2 SQIVND, per germline (reference sequence). This CDR3 comprises 14 residues. The V and J ends lost 3 bases and 3 bases, in that order; junction bases with no gene match: 5. DNA of the CDR3: TGTGCCAGTAGTATGGGGCAGGGGGTCTACGAGCAGTACTTC. It is translated as CASSMGQGVYEQYF.

This chain connects TRBV12-1 to TRBJ2-3; TRBD2, the table's D call, was not compared with the DNA. TRBV12-1 is a documented pseudogene. The CDR3 runs to 15 residues. CDR3 DNA sequence: TGTGCCAGCAGCTTGAGGCCGGTAAGCACAGATACGCAGTATTTT. It codes for CASSLRPVSTDTQYF.

The chain employs TRBV27 and TRBJ2-1; D gene uncertain. The germline V gene encodes CDR1 MNHEY and CDR2 SMNVEV (reference sequence). The CDR3 contains 12 residues. V dropped 5 bases and J dropped 4 bases, with 6 bases sitting between them. CDR3 sequence reads: CASSPNYNEQFF. DNA of the CDR3: TGTGCCAGCAGTCCAAATTACAATGAGCAGTTCTTC.

This clone has just one count. The V gene is TRBV10-3, the J gene TRBJ2-1; D might be TRBD2 (6 bases). V lost 5 bases to trimming and J lost 0 bases, with 8 bases between them. The germline CDR1 and CDR2 sequences are ENHRY and SYGVKD. CDR3 length: 14 residues. As DNA, the CDR3 is TGTGCCATCAGTTCCGGGGGCTCCTACAATGAGCAGTTCTTC. This sequence encodes CAISSGGSYNEQFF.

The genes are TRBV9 and TRBJ1-6, with TRBD1 matching 8 bases. This CDR3 is built from 14 residues. With 6 bases clipped from V and 6 bases from J, the junction kept 5 bases outside the gene matches. Germline assignment: CDR1 SGDLS and CDR2 YYNGEE. CDR3 sequence: CASKGGQANSPLHF. In DNA form, the CDR3 reads TGTGCCAGCAAGGGGGGACAGGCTAATTCACCCCTCCACTTT.

The genes are TRBV4-1 and TRBJ2-7, with 8 bases identical to TRBD2. CDR1 MGHRA and CDR2 YSYEKL come from the germline V gene. J was trimmed by 0 bases and V by 0 bases; bases with no gene match: 10. The CDR3 totals 18 residues. CDR3 in amino acids: CASSQDRPSGPNSYEQYF. In DNA form, the CDR3 reads TGCGCCAGCAGCCAAGATCGTCCTAGCGGGCCAAACTCCTACGAGCAGTACTTC.

This clone was found once. This chain uses TRBV28 with TRBJ1-5; 12 nucleotides match TRBD1. The germline V gene has CDR1 MDHEN and CDR2 SYDVKM. The CDR3 is 16 residues long. The J segment lost 6 bases and the V segment lost 6 bases, leaving 9 bases of the junction unmatched. CDR3 region: CASRPFGTGGGQPQHF. CDR3 coding DNA: TGTGCCAGCAGGCCCTTTGGGACAGGGGGCGGTCAGCCCCAGCATTTT.

This chain uses TRBV19 with TRBJ1-4; 8 bases match TRBD1. J was trimmed by 3 bases and V by 4 bases; bases with no gene match: 10. Germline V CDR1 and CDR2: LNHDA, SQIVND (reference sequence). This CDR3 is 17 amino acids long. The CDR3 DNA is TGTGCCAGTAGTACCCCCGGACAGGGCGCAGCTAATGAAAAACTGTTTTTT. It encodes CASSTPGQGAANEKLFF.

CDR3 nucleotides: TGTGCCATCAGTGAGGGACTAGTTTCCTACAATGAGCAGTTCTTC. Translation: CAISEGLVSYNEQFF. The chain uses TRBV10-3 and TRBJ2-1, with 7 bases aligning to TRBD2. Germline CDR1 reads ENHRY; CDR2 reads SYGVKD. The CDR3 runs to 15 residues. With V trimmed by 2 bases and J by 1 base, 2 bases remained unmatched.